Listed here is a single T cell receptor beta chain. What this receptor recognizes is not known. The germline V gene gives CDR1 as ENHRY and CDR2 as SYGVKD. Measured from the cysteine to the phenylalanine, the CDR3 is 11 residues long. The coding DNA is unavailable. Libraries came from 5' RACE. Preparation of each TCR library used approximately 4,000 ng of total RNA. cDNA was synthesized with SMARTScribe reverse transcriptase in eight separate reactions per sample. During cDNA synthesis, template switching was used to introduce unique molecular identifiers that contained a 6-nucleotide sample barcode. Amplification of TCRalpha and TCRbeta cDNA involved two nested PCRs of around 16 and 10 cycles, and each PCR was followed by bead purification. Before amplification, the cDNA was treated with uracil DNA-glycosylase and purified using the QIAquick PCR purification kit. The second PCR added Illumina TruSeq-compatible adapters along with sample-specific barcodes. Library quality and concentration were assessed using TapeStation and Qubit, and about 5 ng of each library was pooled. Sequencing of the pooled libraries was done on an Illumina HiSeq2500 single-index Rapid Run using custom sequencing primers and 2 x 100 bp reads. As for the original processing: MiGEC version 1.2.6 was used for UMI-based consensus assembly to correct PCR and sequencing errors. V(D)J alignment, clonotype assembly and CDR3 extraction were performed with MiXCR version 2.1.1. Normalisation of gene usage, clonotype sharing and MAIT/NKT TCR abundance was achieved by analysing the top 1000, 10 000 and 20 000 clonotypes per sample. Diversity was computed as the inverse Simpson index with the vegan R package after downsampling to 27 000 UMIs. Paired Mann-Whitney U tests were applied to discordant twin pairs, and Benjamini-Hochberg correction was used for multiple testing. TCRdb reprocessed the reads and lists each CDR3 protein sequence as a single entry, with no DNA. The authors' filters were not applied to this entry. This sample's clone table shows roughly 170,000 distinct CDR3 sequences. About 8% of the sample belongs to the ten largest clones.

This specimen comes from a study of monozygotic twins with inflammatory bowel disease (dated by TCRdb to between 2018 and 2021). About the full investigation: The full study comprised some 30 monozygotic twin pairs: nine German pairs (four IBD-concordant, five IBD-discordant) and 19 IBD-discordant Danish pairs. The search for disease-associated traits relied mainly on comparing IBD patients with their genetically identical healthy co-twins within discordant pairs. Each individual had, on average, about 151 000 unique TCRalpha sequences and 181 000 unique TCRbeta sequences available for analysis.

From each donor, an approximately 2.3 ml peripheral blood sample was collected into PAXgene tubes and kept at -80 degrees C. Without T cell sorting, total RNA was isolated from whole blood using the PAXgene blood miRNA kit on an automated QIAcube. Deep TCRalpha and TCRbeta repertoire profiling with unique molecular barcoding was performed on peripheral blood of monozygotic twin pairs concordant or discordant for inflammatory bowel disease. Smoking habits were recorded for all twin pairs, with individuals classified as current, former or never smokers. Here is what the overall study found, with its caveats: No single strong signal or clonotype linked to IBD turned up in the results, so the idea that one exists was not supported. Compared with healthy twins, IBD patients shared fewer clonotypes with other individuals, and the difference was most pronounced in patients with signs of disease activity. No difference in repertoire similarity was observed between concordant and discordant twins, possibly owing to limited statistical power. Because patients received different immunosuppressive treatments, the repertoires may have picked up extra background noise and variability between individuals. IBD patients had lower TCRbeta repertoire diversity, measured by the inverse Simpson index, than their healthy co-twins. Distinction between different T cell subtypes could not be achieved in the analysis.

The clonotype originates from a human donor with ulcerative colitis or Crohn's disease, or a healthy co-twin of an affected twin (not recorded which). The chain couples TRBV10-3 to TRBJ2-1. Sequencing was performed on blood. The CDR3: CAISEHNEQFF.